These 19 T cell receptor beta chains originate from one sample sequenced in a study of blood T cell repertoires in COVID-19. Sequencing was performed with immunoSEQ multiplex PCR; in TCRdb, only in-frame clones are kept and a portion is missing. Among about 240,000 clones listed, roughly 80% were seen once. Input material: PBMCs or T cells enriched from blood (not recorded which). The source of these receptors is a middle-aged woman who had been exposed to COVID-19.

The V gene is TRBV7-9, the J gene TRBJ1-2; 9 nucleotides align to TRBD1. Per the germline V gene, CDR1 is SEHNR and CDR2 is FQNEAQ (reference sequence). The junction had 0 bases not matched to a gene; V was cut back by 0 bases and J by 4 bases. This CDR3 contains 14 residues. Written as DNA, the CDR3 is TGTGCCAGCAGCTTAGCGGGACAGGGCTATGGCTACACCTTC. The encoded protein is CASSLAGQGYGYTF.

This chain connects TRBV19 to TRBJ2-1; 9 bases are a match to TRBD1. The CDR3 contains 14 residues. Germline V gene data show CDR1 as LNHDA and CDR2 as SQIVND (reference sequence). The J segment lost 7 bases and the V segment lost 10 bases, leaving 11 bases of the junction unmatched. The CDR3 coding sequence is TGTGCCACCCATTCCGGGACAGGGCTTAATGAGCAGTTCTTC. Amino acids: CATHSGTGLNEQFF.

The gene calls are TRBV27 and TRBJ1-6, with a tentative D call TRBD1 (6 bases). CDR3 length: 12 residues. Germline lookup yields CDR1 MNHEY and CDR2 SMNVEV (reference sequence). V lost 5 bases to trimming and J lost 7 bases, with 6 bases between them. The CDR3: CASSDRNSPLHF. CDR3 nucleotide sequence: TGTGCCAGCAGTGACAGGAATTCACCCCTCCACTTT.

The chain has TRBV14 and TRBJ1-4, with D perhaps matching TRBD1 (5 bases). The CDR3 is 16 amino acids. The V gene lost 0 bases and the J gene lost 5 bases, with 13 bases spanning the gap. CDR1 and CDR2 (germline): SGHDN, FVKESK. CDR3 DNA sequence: TGTGCCAGCAGCCAAGAAGCGGGACTGATAAATGAAAAACTGTTTTTT. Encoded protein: CASSQEAGLINEKLFF. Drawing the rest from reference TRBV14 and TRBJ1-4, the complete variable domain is EAGVTQFPSHSVIEKGQTVTLRCDPISGHDNLYWYRRVMGKEIKFLLHFVKESKQDESGMPNNRFLAERTGGTYSTLKVQPAELEDSGVYFCASSQEAGLINEKLFFGSGTQLSVL.

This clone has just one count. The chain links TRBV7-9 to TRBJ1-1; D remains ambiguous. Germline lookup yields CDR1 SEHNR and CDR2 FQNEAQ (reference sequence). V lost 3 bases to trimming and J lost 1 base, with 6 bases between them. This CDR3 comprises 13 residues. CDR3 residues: CASSFDTNTEAFF. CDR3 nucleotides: TGTGCCAGCAGCTTCGACACGAACACTGAAGCTTTCTTT. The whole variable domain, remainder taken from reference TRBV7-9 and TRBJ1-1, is DTGVSQNPRHKITKRGQNVTFRCDPISEHNRLYWYRQTLGQGPEFLTYFQNEAQLEKSRLLSDRFSAERPKGSFSTLEIQRTEQGDSAMYLCASSFDTNTEAFFGQGTRLTVV.

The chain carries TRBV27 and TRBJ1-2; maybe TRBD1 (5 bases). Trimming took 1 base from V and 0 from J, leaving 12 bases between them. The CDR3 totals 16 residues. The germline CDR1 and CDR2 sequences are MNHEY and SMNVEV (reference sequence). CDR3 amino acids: CASSLWAGSSNYGYTF. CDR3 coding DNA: TGTGCCAGCAGTTTATGGGCAGGGTCATCTAACTATGGCTACACCTTC.

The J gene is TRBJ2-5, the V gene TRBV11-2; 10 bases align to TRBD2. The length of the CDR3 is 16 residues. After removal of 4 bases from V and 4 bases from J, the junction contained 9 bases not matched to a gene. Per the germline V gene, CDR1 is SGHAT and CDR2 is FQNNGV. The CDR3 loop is CASSSTASGGVETQYF. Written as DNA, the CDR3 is TGTGCCAGCAGCTCCACCGCGAGCGGGGGGGTAGAGACCCAGTACTTC.

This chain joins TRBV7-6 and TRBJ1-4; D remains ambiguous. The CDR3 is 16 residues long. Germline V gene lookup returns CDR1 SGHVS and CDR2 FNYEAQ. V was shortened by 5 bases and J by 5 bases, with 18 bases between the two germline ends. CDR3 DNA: TGTGCCAGCAGCAAAGGCATTGGCGGTATAAATGAAAAACTGTTTTTT. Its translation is CASSKGIGGINEKLFF.

CDR3 loop: CASSHGGLGNQPQHF. For the CDR3, the DNA is TGTGCCAGCAGCCACGGGGGGCTTGGCAATCAGCCCCAGCATTTT. V usage is TRBV5-6 and J usage is TRBJ1-5, with D possibly matching TRBD1 (6 bases). From germline, CDR1 is SGHDT and CDR2 YYEEEE. Trimming removed 4 bases from V and 2 bases from J, with 13 bases in between. The length of the CDR3 is 15 residues.

DNA of the CDR3: TGTGCCAGCAGCCAGGGGGACAAAACAGACTATGGCTACACCTTC. It encodes CASSQGDKTDYGYTF. J is TRBJ1-2 and V is TRBV5-4; TRBD1 matches 7 bases. Germline V lookup: CDR1 SGHNT, CDR2 YYREEE (reference sequence). J lost 3 bases, V lost 4 bases, and 9 bases had no gene match. The CDR3 has 15 amino acids.

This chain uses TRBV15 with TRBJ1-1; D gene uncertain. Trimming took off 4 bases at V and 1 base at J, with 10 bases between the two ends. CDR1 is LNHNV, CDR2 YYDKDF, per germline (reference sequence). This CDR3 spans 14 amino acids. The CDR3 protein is CATSIQRGNTEAFF. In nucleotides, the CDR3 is TGTGCCACCAGCATCCAACGGGGGAACACTGAAGCTTTCTTT. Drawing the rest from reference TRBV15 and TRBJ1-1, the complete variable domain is DAMVIQNPRYQVTQFGKPVTLSCSQTLNHNVMYWYQQKSSQAPKLLFHYYDKDFNNEADTPDNFQSRRPNTSFCFLDIRSPGLGDTAMYLCATSIQRGNTEAFFGQGTRLTVV.

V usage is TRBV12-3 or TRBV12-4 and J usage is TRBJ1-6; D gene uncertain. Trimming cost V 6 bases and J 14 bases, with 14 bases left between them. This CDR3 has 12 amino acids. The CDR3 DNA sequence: TGTGCCAGCAGCCGCGGGCCCGCGACCCTCCACTTT. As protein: CASSRGPATLHF.

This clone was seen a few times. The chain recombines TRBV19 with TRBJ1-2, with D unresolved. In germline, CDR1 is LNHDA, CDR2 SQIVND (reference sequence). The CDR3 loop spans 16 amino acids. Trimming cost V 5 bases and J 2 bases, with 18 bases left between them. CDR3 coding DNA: TGTGCCAGTAGTGCCGGAAGTAGGCAGGAAAACTATGGCTACACCTTC. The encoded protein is CASSAGSRQENYGYTF.

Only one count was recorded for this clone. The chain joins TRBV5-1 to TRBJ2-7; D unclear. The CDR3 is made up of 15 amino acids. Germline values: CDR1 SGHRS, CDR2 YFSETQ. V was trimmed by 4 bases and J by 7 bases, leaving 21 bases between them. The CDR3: CASSPTLSASWEQYF. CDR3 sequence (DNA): TGCGCCAGCAGCCCAACGCTAAGCGCTTCGTGGGAGCAGTACTTC.

The CDR3 sequence is CASNKEGTYSYNEQFF. As DNA, the CDR3 is TGTGCCAGCAACAAAGAGGGTACCTACTCCTACAATGAGCAGTTCTTC. The chain carries TRBV9 and TRBJ2-1; TRBD2 might be the D (5 bases). Germline loops: CDR1 SGDLS, CDR2 YYNGEE. CDR3 length: 16 residues. Between the trimmed V and J ends, which lost 6 bases and 0 bases, there was a span of 16 bases.

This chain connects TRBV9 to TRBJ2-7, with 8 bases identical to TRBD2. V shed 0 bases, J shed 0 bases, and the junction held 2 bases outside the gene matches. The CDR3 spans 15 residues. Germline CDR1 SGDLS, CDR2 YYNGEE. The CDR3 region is CASSVAGGPSYEQYF. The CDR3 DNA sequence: TGTGCCAGCAGCGTAGCGGGAGGGCCCTCCTACGAGCAGTACTTC.

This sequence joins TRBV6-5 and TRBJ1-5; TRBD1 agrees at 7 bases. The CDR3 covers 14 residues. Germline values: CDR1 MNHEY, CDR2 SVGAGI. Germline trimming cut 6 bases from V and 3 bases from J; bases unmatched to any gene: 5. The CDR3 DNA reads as TGTGCCAGCAGCGGGGACAGTAACAATCAGCCCCAGCATTTT. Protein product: CASSGDSNNQPQHF.

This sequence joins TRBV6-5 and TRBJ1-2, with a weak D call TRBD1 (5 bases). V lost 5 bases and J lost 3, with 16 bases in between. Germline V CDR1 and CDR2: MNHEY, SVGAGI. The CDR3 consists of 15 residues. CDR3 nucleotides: TGTGCCAGCAGTCCAGGGTACCACCTCGACTATGGCTACACCTTC. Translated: CASSPGYHLDYGYTF.

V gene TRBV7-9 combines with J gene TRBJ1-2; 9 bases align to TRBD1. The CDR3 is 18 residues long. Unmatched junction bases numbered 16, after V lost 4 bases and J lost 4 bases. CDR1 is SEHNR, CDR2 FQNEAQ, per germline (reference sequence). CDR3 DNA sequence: TGTGCCAGCAGCTCCCGGGCGGGGACAGGGTCTCGTGGCTATGGCTACACCTTC. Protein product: CASSSRAGTGSRGYGYTF.